Below are 13 T cell receptor beta chains sequenced from a single sample in a study of regulatory T cells in long-lasting Graves disease (dated by TCRdb to the early 2020s). The library was built by means of multiplex PCR. The listed sequencing device is Illumina HiSeq 4000. To build TCR beta libraries, CDR3 regions were amplified by Arm-PCR using iRepertoire HTBI primers. Starting from the raw public reads, TCRdb applied fastp trimming at Q25, assembled clones with MiXCR and retained in-frame beta chains. CDR3 protein duplicates are merged, each entry listing the most common genes and DNA. The table for this sample lists about 290,000 distinct CDR3 sequences; 20% to 25% of them were counted only once. The top ten clonotypes cover about 61% of the sample. The time point label on this specimen signifies: persistent/refractory GD, antithyroid drugs over 5 years with positive TRAb. RNA was extracted from PBMCs in TRIzol for both TCR sequencing and RNA sequencing.

Sequencing used peripheral blood mononuclear cells (PBMCs), obtained when the disease was refractory, from a patient treated with antithyroid drugs. The receptors shown here come from a female donor with Graves disease.

In this sample, this clonotype turned up many times. The chain couples TRBV28 to TRBJ1-2, with D unclear. The CDR3 sequence is 16 residues long. V was trimmed by 3 bases and J by 7 bases, leaving 21 bases between them. Germline assignment: CDR1 MDHEN and CDR2 SYDVKM. The chain's CDR3 is CASSFGLRFRPGGYTF. The CDR3 DNA follows: TGTGCCAGCAGTTTCGGTCTCCGTTTTCGGCCCGGTGGCTACACCTTC.

The sample holds a few counts of this clonotype. Being one base from a much bigger clone, this may be a read error. The chain couples TRBV6-1 to TRBJ2-5; TRBD1 matches at 7 bases. Germline V gene data show CDR1 as MNHNS and CDR2 as SASEGT. The CDR3 runs to 14 residues. CDR3 sequence reads: CASSVGTAQETRYF. CDR3 bases: TGTGCCAGCAGTGTTGGGACAGCACAAGAGACCCGGTACTTC.

The sample holds many counts of this clonotype. J is TRBJ2-5 and V is TRBV28; D might be TRBD2 (6 bases). Trimming stripped 5 bases from V and 2 bases from J, with 12 bases between. The CDR3 totals 14 residues. The germline CDR1 and CDR2 sequences are MDHEN and SYDVKM. The CDR3 reads CASSGFRGQETQYF. CDR3 bases: TGTGCCAGCAGTGGATTTCGGGGGCAAGAGACCCAGTACTTC. The entire variable domain, with the rest obtained from reference TRBV28 and TRBJ2-5, is as follows: DVKVTQSSRYLVKRTGEKVFLECVQDMDHENMFWYRQDPGLGLRLIYFSYDVKMKEKGDIPEGYSVSREKKERFSLILESASTNQTSMYLCASSGFRGQETQYFGPGTRLLVL.

This clonotype was seen only a few times. The chain employs TRBV7-3 and TRBJ1-6; D is uncertain. The V gene's germline CDR1 is SGHTA and CDR2 FQGTGA. The V end was cut by 2 bases, the J end by 10 bases, with 15 bases between. This CDR3 is 15 amino acids long. CDR3 region: CASSLGSGFGSPLHF. In DNA form, the CDR3 reads TGTGCCAGCAGCTTAGGGTCGGGTTTCGGCTCACCCCTCCACTTT.

This clonotype has just a few counts. The chain uses TRBV15 and TRBJ2-1, with a tentative D call TRBD1 (5 bases). The germline V gene has CDR1 LNHNV and CDR2 YYDKDF (reference sequence). There are 13 residues in the CDR3. V was clipped by 5 bases and J by 9 bases, with 14 bases between them. The CDR3 DNA reads as TGTGCCACCAGCCAGGTAAGGGGAATTGAGCAGTTCTTC. It translates to CATSQVRGIEQFF.

This clonotype was counted ten times or more. V and J are TRBV11-2 and TRBJ2-7; 9 bases fit TRBD2. The V gene end was trimmed by 5 bases and the J gene end by 3 bases; junction bases not matched to a gene: 11. This CDR3 is built from 16 residues. Germline-derived CDR1 and CDR2 are SGHAT and FQNNGV. Here the CDR3 DNA reads TGTGCCAGCAGCCCGCTGGCGGGAGGGCCCCTCTACGAGCAGTACTTC. This gives the protein CASSPLAGGPLYEQYF.

This clonotype turned up a few times. The chain has TRBV6-1 and TRBJ2-1, with 8 nucleotides matching TRBD1. This CDR3 region has 15 residues. CDR1 is MNHNS, CDR2 SASEGT, per germline. After removal of 7 bases from V and 5 bases from J, the junction contained 10 bases not matched to a gene. The CDR3 DNA sequence: TGTGCCAGCACGCCGAGGACAGGGAGCAACAATGAGCAGTTCTTC. Its protein is CASTPRTGSNNEQFF.

The chain joins TRBV7-2 to TRBJ2-2; 12 bases align to TRBD2. The CDR3 length is 15 residues. Germline V CDR1 and CDR2: SGHTA, FQGNSA. V trimming: 6 bases; J trimming: 5 bases; junction bases outside the gene matches: 4. The CDR3 protein is CASRQTSGRTGELFF. For the CDR3, the DNA is TGTGCCAGCAGACAGACTAGCGGGAGAACCGGGGAGCTGTTTTTT.

This clonotype was counted a few times. This chain uses TRBV3-1 with TRBJ2-5; 9 positions agree with TRBD1. The V segment lost 5 bases and the J segment 2 bases; nucleotides outside the gene matches: 3. Germline V gene sequence: CDR1 LGHDT, CDR2 YNNKEL (reference sequence). The CDR3 extends over 14 amino acids. The CDR3 loop is CASSSDRGQETQYF. DNA for the CDR3: TGTGCCAGCAGCTCTGACAGGGGGCAAGAGACCCAGTACTTC.

There are many counts of this clonotype. V gene TRBV28 combines with J gene TRBJ2-6; maybe TRBD2 (6 bases). Deletions cut 5 bases from V and 0 bases from J, with 11 bases between. The CDR3 is 16 residues long. From germline, CDR1 is MDHEN and CDR2 SYDVKM. The CDR3 DNA sequence: TGTGCCAGCAGTACCCGGGAGACCTCTGGGGCCAACGTCCTGACTTTC. Its protein product is CASSTRETSGANVLTF.

V and J are TRBV19 and TRBJ1-5; D perhaps matches TRBD1 (5 bases). This CDR3 region has 14 residues. Germline V lookup: CDR1 LNHDA, CDR2 SQIVND (reference sequence). The V gene lost 4 bases and the J gene lost 7 bases, with 14 bases spanning the gap. The CDR3 DNA reads TGTGCCAGTAGTACGGTAGGGGAGGCGCAGCCCCAGCATTTT. It yields the protein CASSTVGEAQPQHF.

The chain recombines TRBV28 with TRBJ2-1, with 13 bases matching TRBD2. The CDR3 has 16 amino acids. V gave up 4 bases and J gave up 10 bases; unmatched junction bases: 10. Germline V gene sequence: CDR1 MDHEN, CDR2 SYDVKM. The CDR3 bases are TGTGCCAGCAGTTACCCGGGACTAGCGGGAAAAAGGGAGCAGTTCTTC. The encoded protein is CASSYPGLAGKREQFF.

This chain connects TRBV5-1 to TRBJ2-7; TRBD1 agrees at 9 bases. Germline lookup yields CDR1 SGHRS and CDR2 YFSETQ. The CDR3 covers 15 residues. Losses at the gene ends were 4 bases for V and 3 bases for J; bases not matched to a gene: 8. The DNA of the CDR3 is TGCGCCAGCAGCCTAAACAGGGGGCTTCTCTACGAGCAGTACTTC. It yields the protein CASSLNRGLLYEQYF. The variable domain in full, completed from reference TRBV5-1 and TRBJ2-7, reads KAGVTQTPRYLIKTRGQQVTLSCSPISGHRSVSWYQQTPGQGLQFLFEYFSETQRNKGNFPGRFSGRQFSNSRSEMNVSTLELGDSALYLCASSLNRGLLYEQYFGPGTRLTVT.